The sample holds a few counts of the clone carrying this TCR beta chain. Unique molecular identifiers were attached to individual cDNA molecules. TCRdb passed the 5' RACE reads through MiXCR, listing each CDR3 protein once. The table includes approximately 89,000 distinct CDR3 sequences, around 15% detected once. The sample belongs to a study of early T cells in non-severe SARS-CoV-2 infection. Across the whole study: Bulk RNA taken from unsorted whole blood was sequenced, leaving chains unpaired.

The germline V gene encodes CDR1 MNHEY and CDR2 SVGAGI. The V end was cut by 6 bases, the J end by 4 bases, with 15 bases between. CDR3 length: 14 amino acids. This chain joins TRBV6-5 and TRBJ1-1; D unresolved. The source material was whole blood. The clonotype originates from an adult who was a healthcare worker with PCR-confirmed SARS-CoV-2 infection or an uninfected control (not recorded which). The CDR3 here is CASSRTTTSTEAFF. The CDR3, as DNA: TGTGCCAGCAGCCGGACCACGACGAGCACTGAAGCTTTCTTT.